This TCR beta chain was recovered during a study of OX40 agonist ivuxolimab in advanced cancers. Study details: The study treated patients with ivuxolimab, an agonistic anti-OX40 (CD134) antibody. Treatment received earlier with anti-PD-1, anti-PD-L1 or anti-CTLA-4 agents was allowed, and over 35% had some. Study results and caveats: Among the least clonally expanded were partial responders at 0.1-3.0 mg/kg. The specificity for antigen of the expanded peripheral T cells was not determined.

The CDR3 length is 17 residues. Germline trimming cut 3 bases from V and 0 bases from J; bases unmatched to any gene: 2. Germline-derived CDR1 and CDR2 are SEHNR and FQNEAQ (reference sequence). Only in-frame clones appear in the TCRdb table, and some are missing; sequencing was by immunoSEQ multiplex PCR. The sample has about 69,000 clones, roughly 90% seen once. For this clone: Its antigen is not known.

Source: CD4+ or CD8+ T cells sorted from blood, taken in a trial of the OX40 agonist ivuxolimab. The clonotype originates from an adult with an advanced solid tumor such as melanoma, head and neck, liver or kidney cancer. This sequence joins TRBV7-9 and TRBJ2-1; 13 nucleotides line up with TRBD2. CDR3 sequence reads: CASSFGTSGASYNEQFF. CDR3 nucleotide sequence: TGTGCCAGCAGCTTCGGGACTAGCGGGGCCTCCTACAATGAGCAGTTCTTC.